This entry lists 20 T cell receptor beta chains sequenced from one sample in a study of cytomegalovirus exposure and HLA in healthy donors. It was with 60 Vbeta and 13 Jbeta primers that the PCR ran. The assay was immunoSEQ multiplex PCR, and TCRdb's table has in-frame clones only and misses some. The data contain 200,000 or so clones, about 90% of them singletons. Material: PBMCs. The source is a girl in the first two years of life in good health and CMV-seronegative.

This clone turned up a few times. The CDR3 is CASSAGLAGAGELFF. The CDR3 nucleotides read TGTGCCAGCAGTGCCGGACTAGCGGGAGCCGGGGAGCTGTTTTTT. The genes are TRBV25-1 and TRBJ2-2, with TRBD2 identical over 13 bases. V was pared by 4 bases and J by 6 bases, with 2 bases of the junction left unmatched. Germline CDR1 MGHDK, CDR2 SYGVNS. The CDR3 is made up of 15 amino acids.

The V gene is TRBV6-6, the J gene TRBJ1-1; D possibly corresponds to TRBD1 (6 bases). Germline V CDR1 and CDR2: MNHNY, SVGAGI (reference sequence). This CDR3 contains 14 residues. V lost 2 bases and J lost 3, with 10 bases in between. The CDR3 here is CASSYTGGHTEAFF. For the CDR3, the DNA is TGTGCCAGCAGTTACACGGGGGGGCACACTGAAGCTTTCTTT.

CDR3 sequence (DNA): TGTGCCAGCAGCTTCGCGACAGGGGCTGAAAAACTGTTTTTT. Translating gives CASSFATGAEKLFF. The chain is built from TRBV7-8 and TRBJ1-4; 8 bases align to TRBD1. Trimming removed 3 bases from V and 7 bases from J; junction bases left unmatched: 4. CDR1 and CDR2 from the germline V gene are SGHVS and FQNEAQ. CDR3 length: 14 amino acids.

The V gene is TRBV2, the J gene TRBJ1-1; D is ambiguous. Trimming removed 1 base from V and 1 base from J, with 10 bases in between. Germline values: CDR1 SNHLY, CDR2 FYNNEI. The CDR3 length is 15 residues. CDR3 sequence: CASSEGMTGNTEAFF. In nucleotides, the CDR3 is TGTGCCAGCAGTGAAGGGATGACGGGGAACACTGAAGCTTTCTTT.

V usage is TRBV27 and J usage is TRBJ2-7; 7 positions agree with TRBD2. Germline CDR1 is MNHEY and CDR2 is SMNVEV (reference sequence). The CDR3 loop spans 12 amino acids. The V gene end was trimmed by 6 bases and the J gene end by 5 bases; junction bases not matched to a gene: 4. Written as DNA, the CDR3 is TGTGCCAGCAGCGGGAGGTACCACGAGCAGTACTTC. Encoded protein: CASSGRYHEQYF.

V usage is TRBV4-3 and J usage is TRBJ2-2; 7 bases line up with TRBD2. With 0 bases clipped from V and 7 bases from J, the junction kept 2 bases outside the gene matches. CDR3 length: 14 residues. Germline CDR1 LGHNA, CDR2 YSLEER. This CDR3 is CASSQDPGGGELFF. CDR3 in DNA: TGCGCCAGCAGCCAAGATCCGGGGGGCGGGGAGCTGTTTTTT.

The rearrangement links TRBV18 to TRBJ1-1; D may be TRBD1 (6 bases). V was shortened by 3 bases and J by 2 bases, with 25 bases between the two germline ends. In germline, CDR1 is KGHSH, CDR2 LQKENI. The CDR3 covers 19 residues. CDR3 sequence (DNA): TGTGCCAGCTCACCTTACCAGTACGTGGGGGCGAGGCCTAACACTGAAGCTTTCTTT. It specifies CASSPYQYVGARPNTEAFF.

The rearrangement joins TRBV2 to TRBJ1-1, with 8 positions matching TRBD1. Unmatched junction bases numbered 18, after V lost 6 bases and J lost 6 bases. The CDR3 spans 17 residues. Germline lookup yields CDR1 SNHLY and CDR2 FYNNEI. The CDR3 region has the DNA TGTGCCAGCAGGAGAATCAACACAGGGGGTCCGAAGTCTGAAGCTTTCTTT. Its translation: CASRRINTGGPKSEAFF. Complete variable domain (other parts from reference TRBV2 and TRBJ1-1): EPEVTQTPSHQVTQMGQEVILRCVPISNHLYFYWYRQILGQKVEFLVSFYNNEISEKSEIFDDQFSVERPDGSNFTLKIRSTKLEDSAMYFCASRRINTGGPKSEAFFGQGTRLTVV.

This clone was seen a single time. The rearrangement links TRBV27 to TRBJ2-3; D not certain. Trimming stripped 4 bases from V and 0 bases from J, with 11 bases between. The CDR3 loop spans 15 amino acids. Germline V gene sequence: CDR1 MNHEY, CDR2 SMNVEV (reference sequence). The CDR3 DNA reads TGTGCCAGCAGTTCTCAGACATCTAGCACAGATACGCAGTATTTT. It encodes CASSSQTSSTDTQYF.

The chain is built from TRBV6-1 and TRBJ1-2; TRBD1 matches at 8 bases. The CDR3 contains 15 residues. V shed 10 bases and J 4 bases; nucleotides not matched to a gene: 14. CDR1 MNHNS and CDR2 SASEGT come from the germline V gene. The CDR3: CATEASGQGFYGYTF. DNA of the CDR3: TGTGCCACAGAGGCTTCAGGACAGGGCTTCTATGGCTACACCTTC.

The rearrangement links TRBV5-1 to TRBJ2-3, with 8 bases lining up with TRBD2. The CDR3 runs to 16 residues. In germline, CDR1 is SGHRS, CDR2 YFSETQ. After removal of 2 bases from V and 6 bases from J, the junction contained 11 bases not matched to a gene. CDR3: CASSFHGGAGTDTQYF. The CDR3 DNA sequence: TGCGCCAGCAGCTTCCACGGGGGGGCCGGGACCGATACGCAGTATTTT.

The rearrangement links TRBV30 to TRBJ1-5, with a weak D call TRBD1 (5 bases). CDR1 is GTSNPN, CDR2 SVGIG, per germline (reference sequence). V lost 1 base to trimming and J lost 0 bases, with 13 bases between them. The CDR3 spans 16 residues. This CDR3 reads CAWSGVGTDSNQPQHF. The CDR3 nucleotides are TGTGCCTGGAGTGGAGTGGGGACTGATAGCAATCAGCCCCAGCATTTT.

This clone was found a few times. This chain connects TRBV5-4 to TRBJ2-3, with 10 bases matching TRBD2. Per the germline V gene, CDR1 is SGHNT and CDR2 is YYREEE (reference sequence). The V segment lost 2 bases and the J segment 1 base; nucleotides outside the gene matches: 1. The CDR3 extends over 15 amino acids. The CDR3 DNA follows: TGTGCCAGCAGCTTCGGACTAGCGGGCACAGATACGCAGTATTTT. Translation: CASSFGLAGTDTQYF.

The sample holds one count of this clone. The chain uses TRBV5-4 and TRBJ1-2; 7 bases map to TRBD1. Trimming took 4 bases from V and 8 from J; bases not matched to a gene: 11. There are 14 residues in the CDR3. Germline V gene sequence: CDR1 SGHNT, CDR2 YYREEE (reference sequence). CDR3 sequence: CASSEKTGLKGYTF. DNA of the CDR3: TGTGCCAGCAGCGAAAAGACAGGGCTGAAAGGCTACACCTTC.

V usage is TRBV4-3 and J usage is TRBJ2-1; D is uncertain. V shed 6 bases and J shed 0 bases, with 12 bases lying between them. Germline CDR1 is LGHNA and CDR2 is YSLEER. The CDR3 length is 15 residues. This CDR3 reads CASSPRRDSYNEQFF. The CDR3 DNA sequence: TGCGCCAGCAGTCCTCGGAGAGACTCCTACAATGAGCAGTTCTTC.

In nucleotides, the CDR3 is TGTGCCAGCTCACCACTCGAACAGGGCAGGTTTCACACTGAAGCTTTCTTT. It translates to CASSPLEQGRFHTEAFF. V usage is TRBV18 and J usage is TRBJ1-1; D perhaps matches TRBD1 (6 bases). CDR3 size: 17 residues. Germline CDR1 and CDR2: KGHSH and LQKENI. V dropped 1 base and J dropped 3 bases, with 18 bases sitting between them. Full variable domain (remainder filled in from reference TRBV18 and TRBJ1-1): NAGVMQNPRHLVRRRGQEARLRCSPMKGHSHVYWYRQLPEEGLKFMVYLQKENIIDESGMPKERFSAEFPKEGPSILRIQQVVRGDSAAYFCASSPLEQGRFHTEAFFGQGTRLTVV.

J is TRBJ2-3 and V is TRBV9, with D possibly being TRBD2 (6 bases). The V gene lost 0 bases and the J gene lost 2 bases, with 16 bases spanning the gap. Germline V gives CDR1 SGDLS, CDR2 YYNGEE. The CDR3 is made up of 17 amino acids. Written as DNA, the CDR3 is TGTGCCAGCAGCGTAGCTCCCGGGAGTGGAAACACAGATACGCAGTATTTT. It encodes CASSVAPGSGNTDTQYF.

The chain joins TRBV4-1 to TRBJ2-2, with D possibly TRBD1 on 5 matching bases. The V and J ends lost 2 bases and 4 bases respectively, with 8 bases between them. Looked up from germline, CDR1 is MGHRA and CDR2 is YSYEKL. This CDR3 has 14 residues. This CDR3 reads CASSQIRGTGELFF. CDR3 nucleotides: TGCGCCAGCAGCCAAATAAGGGGCACCGGGGAGCTGTTTTTT.

The chain is built from TRBV6-1 and TRBJ1-2, with a possible D match to TRBD1 (5 bases). The V gene's germline CDR1 is MNHNS and CDR2 SASEGT. The CDR3 consists of 16 residues. Trimming took 3 bases from V and 4 from J, leaving 18 bases between them. The CDR3 is CASSEGLSSGSYGYTF. CDR3 in DNA: TGTGCCAGCAGTGAGGGGCTCTCGAGCGGGAGCTATGGCTACACCTTC.

V usage is TRBV5-1 and J usage is TRBJ2-1, with D tentatively TRBD1 (6 bases). V was cut by 0 bases and J by 7 bases, with 11 bases left in between. Germline loops: CDR1 SGHRS, CDR2 YFSETQ. CDR3 length equals 14 residues. CDR3 nucleotide sequence: TGCGCCAGCAGCTTGGGCAGCCAGGGGAATGAGCAGTTCTTC. Translation: CASSLGSQGNEQFF.